The entry below gives a single TCR beta chain sequence along with its context. Trimming stripped 5 bases from V and 0 bases from J, with 5 bases between. The germline CDR1 and CDR2 sequences are SGHNT and YYREEE (reference sequence). The CDR3 is 13 residues long. The source of the sample is a study of shared clonotypes between healthy human individuals. Sequenced by immunoSEQ multiplex PCR; TCRdb stores in-frame clones only, minus some. The sample carries some 320,000 clones, around 87% recorded once. This rearrangement joins TRBV5-4 to TRBJ2-2; D call uncertain. This sequence was found in a man younger than 30 in good health. Sequenced: memory CD8+ T cells sorted from blood. The sample's subset: CD45RO+ cells pooled with CCR7-negative TemRA cells. Written as DNA, the CDR3 is TGTGCCAGCAGTACCTCGAACACCGGGGAGCTGTTTTTT. Translated: CASSTSNTGELFF.